This T cell receptor beta chain was obtained from a study of T cells in Graves' hyperthyroidism and ophthalmopathy. Germline lookup yields CDR1 SGHAT and CDR2 FQNNGV. This CDR3 has 16 amino acids. The V gene lost 5 bases and the J gene lost 2 bases, with 16 bases spanning the gap. RNA transcripts provided the source from which TCR beta CDR3 regions were amplified. HTBI primers were used for first-round RT-PCR of the TCR CDR3. In TCRdb, the multiplex PCR reads were re-called with MiXCR into one record per CDR3 protein. This table holds roughly 530,000 distinct CDR3 sequences, roughly a sixth found once.

Sequencing was performed on blood. This receptor was identified in a woman younger than 35 with Graves' ophthalmopathy. The rearrangement links TRBV11-2 to TRBJ1-3, with D maybe TRBD1 (5 bases). The CDR3 loop reads CASSGLREIPGNTIYF. The CDR3 DNA reads as TGTGCCAGCAGCGGCCTCAGGGAGATCCCTGGAAACACCATATATTTT.